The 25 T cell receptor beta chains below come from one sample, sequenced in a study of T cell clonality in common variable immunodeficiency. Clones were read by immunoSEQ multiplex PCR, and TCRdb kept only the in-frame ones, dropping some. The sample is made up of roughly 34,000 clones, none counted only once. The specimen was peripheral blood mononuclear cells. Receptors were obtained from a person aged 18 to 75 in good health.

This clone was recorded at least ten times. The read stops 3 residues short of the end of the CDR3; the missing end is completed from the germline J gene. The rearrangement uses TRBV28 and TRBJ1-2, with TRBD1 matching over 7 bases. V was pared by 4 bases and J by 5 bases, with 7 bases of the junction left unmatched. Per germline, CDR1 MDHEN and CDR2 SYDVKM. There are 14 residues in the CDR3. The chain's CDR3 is CASSWTGTAYGYTF. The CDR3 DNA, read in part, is TGTGCCAGCAGTTGGACCGGGACAGCTTATGGC.

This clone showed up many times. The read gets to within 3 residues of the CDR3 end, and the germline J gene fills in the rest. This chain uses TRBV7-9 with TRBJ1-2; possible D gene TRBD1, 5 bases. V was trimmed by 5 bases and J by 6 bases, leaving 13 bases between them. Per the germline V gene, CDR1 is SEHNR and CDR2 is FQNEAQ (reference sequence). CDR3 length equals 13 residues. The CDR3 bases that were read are TGTGCCAGCAGCCTCGCGGGGGAGAATGGC. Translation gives CASSLAGENG. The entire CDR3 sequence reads CASSLAGENGYTF.

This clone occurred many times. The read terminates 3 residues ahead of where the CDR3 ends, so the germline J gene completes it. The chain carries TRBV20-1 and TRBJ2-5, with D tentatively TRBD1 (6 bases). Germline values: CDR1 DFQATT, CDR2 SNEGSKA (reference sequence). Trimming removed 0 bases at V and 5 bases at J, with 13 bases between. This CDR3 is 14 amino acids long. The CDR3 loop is CSAREGYQGETQYF. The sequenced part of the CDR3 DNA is TGCAGTGCTAGAGAAGGCTACCAGGGGGAGACC.

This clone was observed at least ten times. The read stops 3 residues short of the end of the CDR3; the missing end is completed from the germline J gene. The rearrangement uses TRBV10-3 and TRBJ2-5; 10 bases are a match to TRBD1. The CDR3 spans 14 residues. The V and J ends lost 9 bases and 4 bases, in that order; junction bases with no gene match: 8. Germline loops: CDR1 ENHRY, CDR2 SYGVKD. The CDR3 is CAIKSGTGVETQYF. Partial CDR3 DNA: TGTGCCATAAAATCCGGGACAGGGGTAGAGACC.

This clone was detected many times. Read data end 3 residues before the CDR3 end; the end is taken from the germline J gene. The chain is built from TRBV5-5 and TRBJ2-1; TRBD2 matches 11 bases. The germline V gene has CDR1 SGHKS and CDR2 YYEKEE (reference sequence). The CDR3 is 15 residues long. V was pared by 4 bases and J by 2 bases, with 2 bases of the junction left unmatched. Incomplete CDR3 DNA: TGTGCCAGCAGCGTAGCGGGAGGGCCCTACAATGAG. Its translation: CASSVAGGPYNE. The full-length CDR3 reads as CASSVAGGPYNEQFF.

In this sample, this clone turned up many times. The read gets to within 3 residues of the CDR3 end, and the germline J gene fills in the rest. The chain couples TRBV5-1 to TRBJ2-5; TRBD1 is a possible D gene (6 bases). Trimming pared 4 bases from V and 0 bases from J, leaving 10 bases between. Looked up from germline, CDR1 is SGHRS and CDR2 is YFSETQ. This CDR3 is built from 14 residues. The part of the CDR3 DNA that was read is TGCGCCAGCAGCGGCCGGGACAACCAAGAGACC. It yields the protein CASSGRDNQET. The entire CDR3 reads CASSGRDNQETQYF. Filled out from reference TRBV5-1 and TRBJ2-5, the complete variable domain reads KAGVTQTPRYLIKTRGQQVTLSCSPISGHRSVSWYQQTPGQGLQFLFEYFSETQRNKGNFPGRFSGRQFSNSRSEMNVSTLELGDSALYLCASSGRDNQETQYFGPGTRLLVL.

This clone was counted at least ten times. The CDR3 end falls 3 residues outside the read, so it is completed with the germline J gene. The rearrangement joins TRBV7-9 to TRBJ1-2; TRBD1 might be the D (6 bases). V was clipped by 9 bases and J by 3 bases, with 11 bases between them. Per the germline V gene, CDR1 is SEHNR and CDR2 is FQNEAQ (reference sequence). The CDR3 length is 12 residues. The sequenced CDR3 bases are TGTGCCAGGGAGGACAGAGACTATGGC. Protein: CAREDRDYG. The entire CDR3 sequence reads CAREDRDYGYTF.

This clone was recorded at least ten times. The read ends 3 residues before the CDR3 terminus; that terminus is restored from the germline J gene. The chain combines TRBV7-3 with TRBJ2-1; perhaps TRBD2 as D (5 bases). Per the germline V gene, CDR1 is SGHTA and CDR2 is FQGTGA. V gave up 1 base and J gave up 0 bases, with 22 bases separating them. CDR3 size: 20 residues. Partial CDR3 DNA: TGTGCCAGCAGCTTAAGTCGTCGACTATCCGTCGCGAGCTCCTACAATGAG. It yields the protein CASSLSRRLSVASSYNE. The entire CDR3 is CASSLSRRLSVASSYNEQFF.

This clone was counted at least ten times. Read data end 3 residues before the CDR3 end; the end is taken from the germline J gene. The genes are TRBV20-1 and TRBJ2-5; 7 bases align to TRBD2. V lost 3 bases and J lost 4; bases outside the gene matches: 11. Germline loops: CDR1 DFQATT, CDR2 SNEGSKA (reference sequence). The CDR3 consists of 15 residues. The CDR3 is CSARMPQGGPETQYF. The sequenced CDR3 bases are TGCAGTGCTAGGATGCCTCAGGGAGGGCCAGAGACC.

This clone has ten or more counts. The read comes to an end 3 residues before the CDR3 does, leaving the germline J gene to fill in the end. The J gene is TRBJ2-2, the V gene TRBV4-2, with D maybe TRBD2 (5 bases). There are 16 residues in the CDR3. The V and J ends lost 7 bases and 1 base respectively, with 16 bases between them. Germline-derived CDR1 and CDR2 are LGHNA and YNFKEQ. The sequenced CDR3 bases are TGTGCCAGCACCCCGGGGTCCCGGGGGAACACCGGGGAG. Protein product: CASTPGSRGNTGE. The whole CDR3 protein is CASTPGSRGNTGELFF.

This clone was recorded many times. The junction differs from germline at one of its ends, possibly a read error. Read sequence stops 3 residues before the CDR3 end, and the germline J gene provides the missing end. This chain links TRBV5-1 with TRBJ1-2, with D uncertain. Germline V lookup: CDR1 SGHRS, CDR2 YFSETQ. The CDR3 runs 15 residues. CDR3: CASSLARASNDGYTF. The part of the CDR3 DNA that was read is TGCGCCAGCAGCTTGGCGAGGGCGTCTAACGATGGC.

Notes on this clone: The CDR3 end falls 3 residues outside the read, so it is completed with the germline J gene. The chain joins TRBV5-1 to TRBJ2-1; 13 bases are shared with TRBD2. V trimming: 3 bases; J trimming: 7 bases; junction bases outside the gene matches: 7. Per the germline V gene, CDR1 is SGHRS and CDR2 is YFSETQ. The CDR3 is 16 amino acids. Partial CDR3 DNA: TGCGCCAGCAGCTCCCGACTAGCGGGAGGACGGAATGAG. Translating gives CASSSRLAGGRNE. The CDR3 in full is CASSSRLAGGRNEQFF.

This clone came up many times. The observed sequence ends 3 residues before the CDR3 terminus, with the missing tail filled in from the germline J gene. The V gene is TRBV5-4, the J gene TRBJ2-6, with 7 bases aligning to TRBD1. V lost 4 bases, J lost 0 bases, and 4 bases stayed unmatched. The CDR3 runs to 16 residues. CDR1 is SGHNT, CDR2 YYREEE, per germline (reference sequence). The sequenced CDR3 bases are TGTGCCAGCAGCATCGGACAGGACTCTGGGGCCAACGTC. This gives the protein CASSIGQDSGANV. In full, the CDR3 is CASSIGQDSGANVLTF.

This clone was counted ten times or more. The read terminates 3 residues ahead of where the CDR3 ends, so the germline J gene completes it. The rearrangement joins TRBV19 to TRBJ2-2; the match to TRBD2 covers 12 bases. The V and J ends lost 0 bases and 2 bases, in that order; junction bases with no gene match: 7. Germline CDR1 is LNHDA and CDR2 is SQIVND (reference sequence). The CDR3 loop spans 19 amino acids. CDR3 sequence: CASSIDRSSGRANTGELFF. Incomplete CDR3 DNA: TGTGCCAGTAGTATAGATCGGTCTAGCGGGAGGGCCAACACCGGGGAG.

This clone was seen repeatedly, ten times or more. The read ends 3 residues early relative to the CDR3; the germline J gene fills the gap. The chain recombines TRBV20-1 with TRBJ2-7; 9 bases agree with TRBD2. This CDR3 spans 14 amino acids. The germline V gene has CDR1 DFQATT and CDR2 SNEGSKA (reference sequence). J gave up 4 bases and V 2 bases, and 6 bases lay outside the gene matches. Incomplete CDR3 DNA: TGCAGTGCTAGACCTAGCGGGATCCCTTACGAG. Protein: CSARPSGIPYE. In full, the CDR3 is CSARPSGIPYEQYF.

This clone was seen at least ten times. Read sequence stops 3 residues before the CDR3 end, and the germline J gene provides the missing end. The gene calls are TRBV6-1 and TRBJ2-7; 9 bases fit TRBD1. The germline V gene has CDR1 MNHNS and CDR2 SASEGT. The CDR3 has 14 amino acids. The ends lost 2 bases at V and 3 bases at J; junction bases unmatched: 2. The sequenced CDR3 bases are TGTGCCAGCAGTGAAAAGGGACAGGGCTACGAG. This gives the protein CASSEKGQGYE. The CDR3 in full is CASSEKGQGYEQYF.

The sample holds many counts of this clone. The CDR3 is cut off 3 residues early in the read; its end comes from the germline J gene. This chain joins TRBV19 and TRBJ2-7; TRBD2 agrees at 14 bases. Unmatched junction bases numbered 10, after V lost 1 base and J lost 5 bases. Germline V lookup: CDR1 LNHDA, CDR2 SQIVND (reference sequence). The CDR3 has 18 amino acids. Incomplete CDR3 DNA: TGTGCCAGTAGTATAGGGGCCTGGACTAGCGGGAGGACCCACGAG. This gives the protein CASSIGAWTSGRTHE. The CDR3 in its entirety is CASSIGAWTSGRTHEQYF.

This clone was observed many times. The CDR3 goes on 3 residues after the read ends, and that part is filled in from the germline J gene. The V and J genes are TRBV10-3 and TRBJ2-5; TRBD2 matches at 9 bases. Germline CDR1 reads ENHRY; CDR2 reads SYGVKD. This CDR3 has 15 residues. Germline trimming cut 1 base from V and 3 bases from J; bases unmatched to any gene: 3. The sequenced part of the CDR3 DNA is TGTGCCATCAGTGAGTTCCTAGCGGGAAAAGAGACC. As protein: CAISEFLAGKET. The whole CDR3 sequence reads CAISEFLAGKETQYF.

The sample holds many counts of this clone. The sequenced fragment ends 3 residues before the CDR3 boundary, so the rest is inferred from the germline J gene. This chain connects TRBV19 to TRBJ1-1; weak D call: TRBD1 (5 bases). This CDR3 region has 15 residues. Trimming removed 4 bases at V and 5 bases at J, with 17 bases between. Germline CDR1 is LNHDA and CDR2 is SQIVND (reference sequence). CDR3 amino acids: CASSKGRGSGTEAFF. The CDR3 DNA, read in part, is TGTGCCAGTAGTAAAGGGAGGGGAAGCGGGACTGAA.

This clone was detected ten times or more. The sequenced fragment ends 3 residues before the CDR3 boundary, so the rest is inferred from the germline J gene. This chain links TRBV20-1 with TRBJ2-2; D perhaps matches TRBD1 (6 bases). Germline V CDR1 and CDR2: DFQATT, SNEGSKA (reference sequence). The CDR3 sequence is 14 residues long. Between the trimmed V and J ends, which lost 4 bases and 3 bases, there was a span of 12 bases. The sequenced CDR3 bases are TGCAGTGCTAAAACAGGGACGGACACCGGGGAG. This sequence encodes CSAKTGTDTGE. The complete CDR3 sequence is CSAKTGTDTGELFF.

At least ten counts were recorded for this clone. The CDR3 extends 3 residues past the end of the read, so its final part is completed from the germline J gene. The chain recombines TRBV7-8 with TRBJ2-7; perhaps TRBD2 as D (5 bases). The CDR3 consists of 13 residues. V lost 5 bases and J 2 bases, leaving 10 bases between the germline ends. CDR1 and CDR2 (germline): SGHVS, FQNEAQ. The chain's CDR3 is CASSENGAYEQYF. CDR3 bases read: TGTGCCAGCAGCGAGAACGGGGCCTACGAG.

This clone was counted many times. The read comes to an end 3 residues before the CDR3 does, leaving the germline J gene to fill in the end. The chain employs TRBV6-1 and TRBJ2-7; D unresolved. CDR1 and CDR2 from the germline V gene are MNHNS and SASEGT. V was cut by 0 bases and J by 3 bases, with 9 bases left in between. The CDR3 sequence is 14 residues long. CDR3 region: CASSEALGNYEQYF. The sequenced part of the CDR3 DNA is TGTGCCAGCAGTGAAGCGCTAGGTAACTACGAG.

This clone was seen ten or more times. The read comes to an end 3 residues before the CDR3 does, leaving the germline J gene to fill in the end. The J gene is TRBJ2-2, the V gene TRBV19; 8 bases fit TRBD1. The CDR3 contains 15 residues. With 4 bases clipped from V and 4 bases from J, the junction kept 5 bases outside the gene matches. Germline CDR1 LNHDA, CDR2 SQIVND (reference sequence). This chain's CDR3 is CASSSPGQVTGELFF. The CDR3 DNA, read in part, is TGTGCCAGTAGTAGCCCGGGACAGGTCACCGGGGAG.

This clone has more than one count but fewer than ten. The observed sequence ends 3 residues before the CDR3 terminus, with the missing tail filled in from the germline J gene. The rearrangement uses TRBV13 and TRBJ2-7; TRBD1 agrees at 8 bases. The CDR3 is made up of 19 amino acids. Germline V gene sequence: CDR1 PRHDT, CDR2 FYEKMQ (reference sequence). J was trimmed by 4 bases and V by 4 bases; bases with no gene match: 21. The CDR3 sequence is CASSSTPGQVSLTPYEQYF. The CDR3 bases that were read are TGTGCCAGCAGCTCCACGCCGGGACAGGTCTCTCTTACTCCTTACGAG.

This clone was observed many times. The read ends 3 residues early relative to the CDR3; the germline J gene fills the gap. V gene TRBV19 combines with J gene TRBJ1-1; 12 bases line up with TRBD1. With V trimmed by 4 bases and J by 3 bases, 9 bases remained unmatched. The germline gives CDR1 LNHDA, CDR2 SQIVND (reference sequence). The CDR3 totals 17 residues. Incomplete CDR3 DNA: TGTGCCAGTAGTAGGGGACAGGGGGCGCGTTCGGACACTGAA. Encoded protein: CASSRGQGARSDTE. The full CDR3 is CASSRGQGARSDTEAFF.